The T cell receptor (beta chain) under discussion was sequenced for a study of shared clonotypes between healthy human individuals. The CDR3 is made up of 13 amino acids. From germline, CDR1 is MNHEY and CDR2 SVGAGI. Losses at the gene ends were 11 bases for V and 5 bases for J; bases not matched to a gene: 7. This table comes from immunoSEQ multiplex PCR, and its TCRdb copy is limited to in-frame clones, with some not included. The sample lists about 2.3 million clones, approximately 93% occurring once. The sequenced material came from naive CD4+ T cells from PBMCs. Subset: CD45RA+ positively selected. The source of this sequence is a man aged 18 to 30 in good health. Some clones in this sample may be carry-over from other donors' samples. The chain joins TRBV6-5 to TRBJ2-2, with 8 bases fitting TRBD1. Here the CDR3 DNA reads TGTGCCGCCCAGGGGGCAGGAACCGGGGAGCTGTTTTTT. Amino acid sequence: CAAQGAGTGELFF.